The 4 T cell receptor beta chains below all came from one sample that was sequenced in a study of regulatory T cells in long-lasting Graves disease. As to time point: newly diagnosed GD, antithyroid drugs for less than 3 months. Extracted RNA from PBMCs served as the source of the TCR library. According to the study, TCR beta libraries were built with iRepertoire HTBI primers and CDR3-region Arm-PCR. TCRdb reprocessed the multiplex PCR reads with MiXCR, giving one entry per CDR3 protein. The sample comprises some 500,000 distinct CDR3 sequences, about 13% of which are singletons, and roughly a tenth rests with the top ten. The same data also contributed to another study, on T cells in Graves' hyperthyroidism and ophthalmopathy.

Sequencing used peripheral blood mononuclear cells (PBMCs), obtained at new diagnosis, from a patient treated with antithyroid drugs. The receptors here all came from a man aged 25-45 years with Graves disease.

Ten or more counts support this clonotype. The chain links TRBV11-2 to TRBJ1-6; no firm D call. The germline V and J ends were trimmed by 2 bases and 6 bases, with 11 bases remaining between them. Germline V gene lookup returns CDR1 SGHAT and CDR2 FQNNGV. The CDR3 covers 15 residues. The CDR3 coding sequence is TGTGCCAGCAGCTTATCAGACCAACTTAATTCACCCCTCCACTTT. It codes for CASSLSDQLNSPLHF.

The rearrangement links TRBV6-2 or TRBV6-3 to TRBJ2-7; D is perhaps TRBD1 (6 bases). Germline V lookup: CDR1 MNHEY, CDR2 SVGEGT. Trimming removed 5 bases from V and 4 bases from J, with 21 bases in between. The CDR3 contains 16 residues. Here the CDR3 DNA reads TGTGCCAGCAGTGAACCCCCCCGACAGGTTAAATACGAGCAGTACTTC. This encodes CASSEPPRQVKYEQYF.

The table lists this clonotype with many counts. The V and J genes are TRBV5-1 and TRBJ2-2; D unresolved. There are 12 residues in the CDR3. Germline values: CDR1 SGHRS, CDR2 YFSETQ. The V and J ends lost 4 bases and 6 bases respectively, with 7 bases between them. CDR3 protein: CASSPLPGELFF. In DNA form, the CDR3 reads TGCGCCAGCAGCCCGCTTCCCGGGGAGCTGTTTTTT.

This clonotype came up a few times. This sequence joins TRBV29-1 and TRBJ2-2; the D gene could be TRBD1 or TRBD2 (5 bases each). Germline loops: CDR1 SQVTM, CDR2 ANQGSEA. V gave up 7 bases and J gave up 0 bases, with 12 bases separating them. The CDR3 has 14 residues. The CDR3 bases are TGCAGCGCATCAGGGACGGCGAACACCGGGGAGCTGTTTTTT. Its protein product is CSASGTANTGELFF.